Each of the 6 T cell receptor beta chains below was sequenced from the same sample in a study of metastatic and nonmetastatic thyroid tumors. Patients underwent thyroid surgery, and none had received any treatment before it. MiXCR was used by TCRdb to re-call the PCR reads. The sample gives 20,000 or so clones, about 16% of which show up once; over 9.5% is in the top ten. The sequenced sample consisted of tumor tissue. Source of these receptors: a female donor with papillary thyroid cancer or a benign thyroid nodule (not recorded which). Some clones in this sample may be carry-over from other donors' samples.

There are many counts of this clone. This chain uses TRBV11-2 with TRBJ1-5, with D possibly TRBD1 on 5 matching bases. The CDR3 contains 15 residues. The germline V gene encodes CDR1 SGHAT and CDR2 FQNNGV. Between the trimmed V and J ends, which lost 1 base and 6 bases, there was a span of 13 bases. The chain's CDR3 is CASSLGDLGAQPQHF. The CDR3 region has the DNA TGTGCCAGCAGCTTAGGGGATCTCGGGGCTCAGCCCCAGCATTTT.

This clone has at least ten counts. V is TRBV6-1 and J is TRBJ1-1; D unresolved. Germline V gene lookup returns CDR1 MNHNS and CDR2 SASEGT. The CDR3 loop spans 11 amino acids. The V end was cut by 2 bases, the J end by 6 bases, with 4 bases between. CDR3 in amino acids: CASSEFAEAFF. CDR3 sequence (DNA): TGTGCCAGCAGTGAATTCGCTGAAGCTTTCTTT.

This clone has a count of ten or more. V usage is TRBV12-5 and J usage is TRBJ1-5, with unresolved D. V was cut by 3 bases and J by 7 bases, with 4 bases left in between. The CDR3 loop spans 11 amino acids. Germline CDR1 reads LGHNT; CDR2 reads FRNRAP. The CDR3 is CASGLRQPQHF. CDR3 in DNA: TGTGCTAGTGGTTTACGGCAGCCCCAGCATTTT.

This clone has more than one count but fewer than ten. A much larger clone is a single base away; this may be a read error. This sequence joins TRBV29-1 and TRBJ2-3, with unresolved D. Per the germline V gene, CDR1 is SQVTM and CDR2 is ANQGSEA. This CDR3 contains 16 residues. Trimming stripped 2 bases from V and 3 bases from J, with 18 bases between. DNA of the CDR3: TGCAGCGTTGAATCTCCCTGGAGAGTAGTGACAGATACGCAGTATTTT. This codes for CSVESPWRVVTDTQYF.

This clone was picked up many times. The chain links TRBV3-1 to TRBJ1-1, with 7 bases fitting TRBD1. CDR3 length: 16 residues. Germline-derived CDR1 and CDR2 are LGHDT and YNNKEL (reference sequence). With 3 bases clipped from V and 0 bases from J, the junction kept 7 bases outside the gene matches. The DNA for the CDR3 is TGTGCCAGCAGCCAGGGACAGTACTCCATGAACACTGAAGCTTTCTTT. It is translated as CASSQGQYSMNTEAFF.

This clone occurred many times. The chain couples TRBV3-1 to TRBJ2-3, with D maybe TRBD1 (5 bases). The germline V gene has CDR1 LGHDT and CDR2 YNNKEL (reference sequence). V lost 4 bases and J lost 2, with 16 bases in between. The CDR3 sequence is 16 residues long. In DNA form, the CDR3 reads TGTGCCAGCAGCCGCGACAACACCAGGGACACAGATACGCAGTATTTT. Translating it yields CASSRDNTRDTDTQYF.